A selection of T cell receptor beta chains follows, all from one sample in a study of blood T cell repertoires in COVID-19. The assay was immunoSEQ multiplex PCR, and TCRdb's table has in-frame clones only and misses some. The sample holds hundreds of thousands of clones; 85% are singletons and the top ten take about 9.3%. Sequencing used PBMCs or T cells enriched from blood (not recorded which). Receptors were obtained from a woman aged 45 to 65 with acute COVID-19. The CDR3 runs from the conserved cysteine through the conserved F or W. A D gene is named only where the DNA matches it firmly. Clone size is given for some rows only: seen once, a few or many times, or a class if the clone is expanded.

D gene	V gene	J gene	clone size	CDR3 DNA	CDR3 protein
TRBD1	TRBV20-1	TRBJ1-1	NA	TGCAGTGTTCCCACAGGGGGCTCGTCTTTCTTT	CSVPTGGSSFF
NA	TRBV6-1	TRBJ1-2	NA	TGTGCCAGCAGTGACGATAGGGAGTATGGCTACACCTTC	CASSDDREYGYTF
TRBD1	TRBV19	TRBJ1-2	NA	TGTGCCAGTACCCAACCCTCCGGGGACAGGTCGGGAAACTATGGCTACACCTTC	CASTQPSGDRSGNYGYTF
NA	TRBV20-1	TRBJ1-2	NA	TGCAGTGCCCCACGGGAGTATGGCTACACCTTC	CSAPREYGYTF
NA	TRBV18	TRBJ1-1	few	TGTGCCAGCTCAGGCTATACAGTAAACACTGAAGCTTTCTTT	CASSGYTVNTEAFF
TRBD1	TRBV4-3	TRBJ1-2	NA	TGCGCCAGCAGCCAAGAGGGACAGGGTTTTAGTTACACCTTC	CASSQEGQGFSYTF
TRBD1	TRBV18	TRBJ1-6	few	TGTGCCAGCTCACTGACGACAGGGGGCGCATCTTCACCCCTCCACTTT	CASSLTTGGASSPLHF
NA	TRBV30	TRBJ1-1	NA	TGTGCCTGGAGTGTCCCCAGGGGAATGAGTCCTGAAGCTTTCTTT	CAWSVPRGMSPEAFF
TRBD1	TRBV12-5	TRBJ2-1	NA	TGTGCTAGTGGTTGGGGACAGGGTTACTACAATGAGCAGTTCTTC	CASGWGQGYYNEQFF
TRBD2	TRBV30	TRBJ2-5	once	TGTGCCTGGAGCGGCGGGGGGACCCAGTACTTC	CAWSGGGTQYF
TRBD2	TRBV29-1	TRBJ2-1	NA	TGCAGCGGACTAGCGGGGCCCTCCTACAATGAGCAGTTCTTC	CSGLAGPSYNEQFF
NA	TRBV11-2	TRBJ1-3	NA	TGTGCCAGCGGCGGGCGGGGCAGCTCTCTTGGAAACACCATATATTTT	CASGGRGSSLGNTIYF
TRBD1	TRBV19	TRBJ1-2	NA	TGTGCCAGCGCTACAGCGGGACAGGGATATGGCTACACCTTC	CASATAGQGYGYTF
TRBD1	TRBV7-2	TRBJ2-7	few	TGTGCCAGCAGCTTAGGCCAGGGGGCGGGCGAGCAGTACTTC	CASSLGQGAGEQYF
TRBD2	TRBV6-2/TRBV6-3	TRBJ2-1	NA	TGTGCCAGCAGTTCCTCTCCTAGCGGGCTTCCCTACAATGAGCAGTTCTTC	CASSSSPSGLPYNEQFF
NA	TRBV29-1	TRBJ2-3	NA	TGCAGCGTTGACGGAGGGAAAGCCGGAGCAGATACGCAGTATTTT	CSVDGGKAGADTQYF
TRBD2	TRBV9	TRBJ2-1	NA	TGTGCCAGCAGCGTTAGCGGGGGGGCGGGGAATGAGCAGTTCTTC	CASSVSGGAGNEQFF
TRBD1	TRBV2	TRBJ1-2	few	TGTGCCAGCAGGCAGGGGACAGTCGTTGGCTACACCTTC	CASRQGTVVGYTF
TRBD1	TRBV11-1	TRBJ1-6	NA	TGTGCCAGCAGCTCGCACATCGGGACAGAGAATTCACCCCTCCACTTT	CASSSHIGTENSPLHF
TRBD1	TRBV11-2	TRBJ2-2	NA	TGTGCCAGCAGCTTTTCCACGGACAGGTTGAACACCGGGGAGCTGTTTTTT	CASSFSTDRLNTGELFF
TRBD2	TRBV19	TRBJ2-1	many	TGTGCCAGTAGTACGTCACTAGCGGGGGGGCCGCTGTTCTTC	CASSTSLAGGPLFF
TRBD1	TRBV6-5	TRBJ1-4	NA	TGTGCCAGCAATCGACAGGGGGCTGGTAATGAAAAACTGTTTTTT	CASNRQGAGNEKLFF
NA	TRBV6-5	TRBJ1-1	NA	TGTGCCAGCAGCCCGACAGGCCTCAACACTGAAGCTTTCTTT	CASSPTGLNTEAFF
NA	TRBV14	TRBJ1-4	NA	TGTGCCAGCAGCCAGGTGCTTGGGACAAAGCTGTTTTTT	CASSQVLGTKLFF
NA	TRBV3-1/TRBV3-2	TRBJ1-1	NA	TGTGCCAGCAGCCTAAACAGGGTCACTGAAGCTTTCTTT	CASSLNRVTEAFF
TRBD1	TRBV5-1	TRBJ1-5	NA	TGCGCCAGCAGCCTACGGACAGGGGGCAATCAGCCCCAGCATTTT	CASSLRTGGNQPQHF
NA	TRBV19	TRBJ1-2	NA	TGTGCCAGTAAAAATATGTTCGAGGTGGAAGGCTACACCTTC	CASKNMFEVEGYTF
NA	TRBV6-1	TRBJ1-6	once	TGTGCCAGCAGTGAATCTTTAAATTCACCCCTCCACTTT	CASSESLNSPLHF
NA	TRBV3-1/TRBV3-2	TRBJ2-6	once	TGTGCCAGCAGCCCCTCTCTGAGCTCTGGGGCCAACGTCCTGACTTTC	CASSPSLSSGANVLTF
NA	TRBV25-1	TRBJ1-2	NA	TGTGCCAGCAGTGCCTTCTATGGCTACACCTTC	CASSAFYGYTF
TRBD1	TRBV6-2/TRBV6-3	TRBJ1-1	NA	TGTGCCAGCAGCTCCTGGACAGGGGGCACTGAAGCTTTCTTT	CASSSWTGGTEAFF
TRBD1	TRBV5-1	TRBJ2-5	NA	TGCGCCAGCAGCCGGGGACAGGGCCAAGAGACCCAGTACTTC	CASSRGQGQETQYF
NA	TRBV4-3	TRBJ1-3	NA	TGCGCCAGCAGCCAAGTTATAGGGGAGGACGGAAACACCATATATTTT	CASSQVIGEDGNTIYF
TRBD1	TRBV10-3	TRBJ1-1	NA	TGTGCCATCAGTGAAGGCACAGGGGTGAACACTGAAGCTTTCTTT	CAISEGTGVNTEAFF
TRBD1	TRBV4-3	TRBJ1-6	NA	TGCGCCAGCAGCCAGTTTGACAGGGGAAAACCCCTCCACTTT	CASSQFDRGKPLHF
TRBD1	TRBV6-5	TRBJ1-6	NA	TGTGCCAGCACGAGGGCAGGGGGAGGTTCACCCCTCCACTTT	CASTRAGGGSPLHF
TRBD2	TRBV11-2	TRBJ2-2	once	TGTGCCAGCAGCCAGGGACTAGCGGCCCCCGGGGAGCTGTTTTTT	CASSQGLAAPGELFF
NA	TRBV10-3	TRBJ1-2	NA	TGTGCCATCACCCCCGGGGGATCCGGCTATGGCTACACCTTC	CAITPGGSGYGYTF
NA	TRBV11-2	TRBJ1-5	NA	TGTGCCAGCAGCGCGAACATCGACAGACCCAATCAGCCCCAGCATTTT	CASSANIDRPNQPQHF
NA	TRBV7-8	TRBJ1-2	NA	TGTGCCAGCAGCTTCTCAATGCGGCTCGCGGGGGTTAACTATGGCTACACCTTC	CASSFSMRLAGVNYGYTF
TRBD1	TRBV6-5	TRBJ1-1	NA	TGTGCCAGCAGTTACTGGGACAGGGGAAGAGAAACTGAAGCTTTCTTT	CASSYWDRGRETEAFF
TRBD1	TRBV7-9	TRBJ1-2	once	TGTGCCAGCAGTCCCGAAGGACAGGGCAGTGGCTACACCTTC	CASSPEGQGSGYTF
NA	TRBV29-1	TRBJ2-1	NA	TGCAGCGGGCAAACAGGGACGAGCTCCTACAATGAGCAGTTCTTC	CSGQTGTSSYNEQFF
TRBD1	TRBV7-8	TRBJ1-3	NA	TGTGCCAGCAGCAGCTCCGGGACAGGTCGTTCTGGAAACACCATATATTTT	CASSSSGTGRSGNTIYF
NA	TRBV20-1	TRBJ2-1	NA	TGCAGTGCTAGTAAGCTAGCTGGACCCAATGAGCAGTTCTTC	CSASKLAGPNEQFF
TRBD1	TRBV19	TRBJ1-2	NA	TGTGCCAGTAGGGTACAGGGGGAAGATGGCTACACCTTC	CASRVQGEDGYTF
NA	TRBV7-6	TRBJ2-2	NA	TGTGCCAGCAGCCTGGGGCAGGGGCGTACCGGGGAGCTGTTTTTT	CASSLGQGRTGELFF
NA	TRBV9	TRBJ1-1	NA	TGTGCCAGCAGCTCAGGGGACACTGAAGCTTTCTTT	CASSSGDTEAFF
TRBD2	TRBV30	TRBJ2-5	NA	TGTGCCTGGAGTGTTCTAGCGGGGGGTTGGGAGACCCAGTACTTC	CAWSVLAGGWETQYF
TRBD1	TRBV9	TRBJ2-2	NA	TGTGCCAGCAGATCAGGGACAGCGAACACCGGGGAGCTGTTTTTT	CASRSGTANTGELFF
NA	TRBV11-1	TRBJ1-1	NA	TGTGCCAGCAGCTTATCATGGGAGGTCCCGGCTTTCTTT	CASSLSWEVPAFF
NA	TRBV7-2	TRBJ1-2	NA	TGTGCCAGCAGCTCCCCAGGGGTGAGGGGCTACACCTTC	CASSSPGVRGYTF
NA	TRBV19	TRBJ1-4	NA	TGTGCCAGCACAGACAGTTATGCAACTAATGAAAAACTGTTTTTT	CASTDSYATNEKLFF
TRBD1	TRBV6-7	TRBJ2-5	NA	TGTGCCCCCGGTAGAGGTACAGGGGGAGAGACCCAGTACTTC	CAPGRGTGGETQYF
NA	TRBV27	TRBJ1-1	NA	TGTGCCAGCAGTTTCCAGGGCGATTTCTCGACTGAAGCTTTCTTT	CASSFQGDFSTEAFF
TRBD1	TRBV30	TRBJ1-4	once	TGTGCCTGGAGTCCCAGGACAGGGAATGAAAAACTGTTTTTT	CAWSPRTGNEKLFF
TRBD1	TRBV7-2	TRBJ1-4	NA	TGTGCCAGCAGCGGGCAGCCGGGACAGCTTAATGAAAAACTGTTTTTT	CASSGQPGQLNEKLFF
NA	TRBV30	TRBJ2-7	once	TGTGCCTGGAGTGTAGAGGGGACTTCCTACGAGCAGTACTTC	CAWSVEGTSYEQYF
NA	TRBV6-1	TRBJ1-1	few	TGTGCCAGTAGCGGGGCTGAAGCTTTCTTT	CASSGAEAFF